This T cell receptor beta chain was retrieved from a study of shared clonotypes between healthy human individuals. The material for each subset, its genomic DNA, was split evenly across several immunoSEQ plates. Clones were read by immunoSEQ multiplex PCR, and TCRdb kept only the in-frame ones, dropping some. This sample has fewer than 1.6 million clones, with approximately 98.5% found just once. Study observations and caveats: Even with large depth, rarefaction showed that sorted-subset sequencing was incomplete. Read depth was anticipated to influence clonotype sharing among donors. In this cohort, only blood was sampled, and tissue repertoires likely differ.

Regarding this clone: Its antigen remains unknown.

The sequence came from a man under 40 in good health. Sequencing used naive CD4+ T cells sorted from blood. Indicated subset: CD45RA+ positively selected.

This CDR3 reads CASSPLYGYTF. CDR3 in DNA: TGTGCCAGCAGCCCACTCTATGGCTACACCTTC. J is TRBJ1-2 and V is TRBV2; the D is unclear. The CDR3 runs to 11 residues. The ends were cut back, 6 bases at V and 4 bases at J, with 6 bases in the middle. CDR1 and CDR2 from the germline V gene are SNHLY and FYNNEI.